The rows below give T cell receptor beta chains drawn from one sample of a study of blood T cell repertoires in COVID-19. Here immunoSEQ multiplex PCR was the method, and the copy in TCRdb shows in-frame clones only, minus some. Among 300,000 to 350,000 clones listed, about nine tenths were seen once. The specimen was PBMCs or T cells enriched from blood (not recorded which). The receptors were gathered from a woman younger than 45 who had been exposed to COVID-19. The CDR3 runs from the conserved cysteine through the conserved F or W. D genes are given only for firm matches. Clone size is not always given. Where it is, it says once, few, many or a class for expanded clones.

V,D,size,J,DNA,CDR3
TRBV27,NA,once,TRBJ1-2,TGTGCCAGCAGTTTATTTCCGAGGCCCGACTATAGCTATGGCTACACCTTC,CASSLFPRPDYSYGYTF
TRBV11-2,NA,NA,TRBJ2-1,TGTGCCAGCAGCTTAACGGGTGAGCAGTTCTTC,CASSLTGEQFF
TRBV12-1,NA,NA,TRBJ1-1,TGTGCCAGCAGCCAACACCAAGGGACAGCGATGAACACTGAAGCTTTCTTT,CASSQHQGTAMNTEAFF
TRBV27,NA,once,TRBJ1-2,TGTGCCAGCAGTTACCTACAGGGTGGAGATAACTATGGCTACACCTTC,CASSYLQGGDNYGYTF
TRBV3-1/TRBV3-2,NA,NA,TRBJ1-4,TGTGCCAGCAGCCAAGCGTCAGTGGTGTTTTTT,CASSQASVVFF
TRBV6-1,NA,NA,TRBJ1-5,TGTGCCAGCAGTGAGTTCACATCAGGCACGGGCAATCAGCCCCAGCATTTT,CASSEFTSGTGNQPQHF
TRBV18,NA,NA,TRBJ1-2,TGTGCCAGCTCACCCTTACGGGGAGAAGGCTACACCTTC,CASSPLRGEGYTF
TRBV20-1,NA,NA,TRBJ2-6,TGCAGTGCTAGTGAGGGGGGACAGAGCTCTGGGGCCAACGTCCTGACTTTC,CSASEGGQSSGANVLTF
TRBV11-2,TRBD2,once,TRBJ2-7,TGTGCCAGCAGCCGAAACGGACTAGCGGGAACGTACGAGCAGTACTTC,CASSRNGLAGTYEQYF
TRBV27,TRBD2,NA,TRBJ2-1,TGTGCCAGCAGCCCTAATGCTGGGACTAGCGGGAGCAATGAGCAGTTCTTC,CASSPNAGTSGSNEQFF
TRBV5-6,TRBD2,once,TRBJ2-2,TGTGCCAGCAGGCGGGGACTAGCGGGAGGGCCCGGTAACAGCGGGGAGCTGTTTTTT,CASRRGLAGGPGNSGELFF
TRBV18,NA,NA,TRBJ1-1,TGTGCCAGCTCACCACCTTCGTCGCAGGGAAGGTACGACACTGAAGCTTTCTTT,CASSPPSSQGRYDTEAFF
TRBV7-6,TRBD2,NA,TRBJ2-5,TGTGCTACCGGGTGGGCGGGAGGCGCCGATGAGACCCAGTACTTC,CATGWAGGADETQYF
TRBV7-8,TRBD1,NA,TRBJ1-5,TGTGCCAGCAGCTTAGTACAGGGGAGGTTCGGCAATCAGCCCCAGCATTTT,CASSLVQGRFGNQPQHF
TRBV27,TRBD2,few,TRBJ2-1,TGTGCCAGCAGTCCCCCAAGGGAGCGGGAGGGCTACAATGAGCAGTTCTTC,CASSPPREREGYNEQFF
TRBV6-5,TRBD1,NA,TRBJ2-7,TGTGCCAGCAGTTACTCGACGGGACAGGGGTACGAGCAGTACTTC,CASSYSTGQGYEQYF
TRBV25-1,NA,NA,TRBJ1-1,TGTGCCAGCAGTGGACACCTGAACACTGAAGCTTTCTTT,CASSGHLNTEAFF
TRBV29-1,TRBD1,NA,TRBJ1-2,TGCAGCGCTACCCGGACAGGCAACTATGGCTACACCTTC,CSATRTGNYGYTF
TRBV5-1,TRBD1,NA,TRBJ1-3,TGCGCCAGCAGACCGACCGGGACAGGGATCTCCGGCTCTGGAAACACCATATATTTT,CASRPTGTGISGSGNTIYF
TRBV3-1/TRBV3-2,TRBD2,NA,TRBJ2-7,TGTGCCAGCAGCCAAGGAATAGCGGGAGTGAGGGAGCAGTACTTC,CASSQGIAGVREQYF
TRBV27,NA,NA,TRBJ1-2,TGTGCCAGCAGCCCGAACTACGCAAGAATCGGTGGCTACACCTTC,CASSPNYARIGGYTF
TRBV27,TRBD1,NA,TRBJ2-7,TGTGCCAGCACCAAGGGGGACCCGGGACAGGGGGCACACGAGCAGTACTTC,CASTKGDPGQGAHEQYF
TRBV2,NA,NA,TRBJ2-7,TGTGCCAGCAGTGAAGAGCGGGCCTACGAGCAGTACTTC,CASSEERAYEQYF
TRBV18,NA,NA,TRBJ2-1,TGTGCCAGCTCACCTTCCTATTCGGGACTCCCCCCCAATGAGCAGTTCTTC,CASSPSYSGLPPNEQFF
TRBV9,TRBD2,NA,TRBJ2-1,TGTGCCAGCAGCCCATCGGGACTAGCGGTCAATGAGCAGTTCTTC,CASSPSGLAVNEQFF
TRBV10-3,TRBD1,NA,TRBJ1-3,TGTGCCATCAGTTCTTCTCCGGGACAGGGGGCTGGAAACACCATATATTTT,CAISSSPGQGAGNTIYF
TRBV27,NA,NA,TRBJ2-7,TGTGCCAGCAGTCGAAGGGGTTCAAGCTCCTACGAGCAGTACTTC,CASSRRGSSSYEQYF
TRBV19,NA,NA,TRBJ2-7,TGTGCCAGTAGTATTAGCGACCACGAGCAGTACTTC,CASSISDHEQYF
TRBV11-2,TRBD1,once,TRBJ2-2,TGTGCCAGCACCAAGACAGGGCTACTTACACGCGCGAACACCGGGGAGCTGTTTTTT,CASTKTGLLTRANTGELFF
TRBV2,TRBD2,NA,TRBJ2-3,TGTGCCAGCAGTGCTGGGACTAGCCGAAGTACAGATACGCAGTATTTT,CASSAGTSRSTDTQYF
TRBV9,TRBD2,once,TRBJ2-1,TGTGCCAGCAGCGCCCATGCGGGAGGGTACAATGAGCAGTTCTTC,CASSAHAGGYNEQFF
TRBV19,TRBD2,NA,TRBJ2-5,TGTGCCAGTAGTGGTCGACTAGCGGGAGGGCCGGGTGAGACCCAGTACTTC,CASSGRLAGGPGETQYF
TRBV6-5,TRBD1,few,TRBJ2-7,TGTGCCAGCAGTCCGTCGGCCCTACAGGGGTACGAGCAGTACTTC,CASSPSALQGYEQYF
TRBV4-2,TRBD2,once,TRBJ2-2,TGTGCCAGCAGCCGAGCTAGCGGGACGAACACCGGGGAGCTGTTTTTT,CASSRASGTNTGELFF
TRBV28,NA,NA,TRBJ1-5,TGTGCCAGCAGTTTATCCCCGGACAGCTATCAGCCCCAGCATTTT,CASSLSPDSYQPQHF
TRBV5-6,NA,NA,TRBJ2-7,TGTGCCAGCAGCTTGCCGGACGGGACCTACGAGCAGTACTTC,CASSLPDGTYEQYF
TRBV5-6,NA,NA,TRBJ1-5,TGTGCCAGCAGCTTATGGGTCGGGAATCAGCCCCAGCATTTT,CASSLWVGNQPQHF
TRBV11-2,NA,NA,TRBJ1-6,TGTGCCAGCAGCTTGGGGAGGAGCTCCTATAATTCACCCCTCCACTTT,CASSLGRSSYNSPLHF
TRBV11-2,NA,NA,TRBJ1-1,TGTGCCAGCAGAGCACAGGGGAACACTGAAGCTTTCTTT,CASRAQGNTEAFF
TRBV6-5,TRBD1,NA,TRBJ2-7,TGTGCCAGCAACCAACAGGGGGCGCCGAACGAGCAGTACTTC,CASNQQGAPNEQYF
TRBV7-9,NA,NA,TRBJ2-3,TGTGCCAGCAGCCCTAGGGGCCGCACAGATACGCAGTATTTT,CASSPRGRTDTQYF
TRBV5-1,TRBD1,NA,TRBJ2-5,TGCGCCAGCAGCGCTCCGGGACAGGGGGCCGGGGAGACCCAGTACTTC,CASSAPGQGAGETQYF
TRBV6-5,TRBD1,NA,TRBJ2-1,TGTGCCAGCAGTTATGGGGCCGGGACAGGGTGGTCTGAGCAGTTCTTC,CASSYGAGTGWSEQFF